This T cell receptor beta chain was captured by sequencing in a study of blood T cells in healthy people across ages. Study outcomes and limitations: When one million T cells were used, diversity estimates were thought to be underestimates.

A second about 6 to 12 cycle PCR used barcoded and J-beta primers. TCRdb passed the 5' RACE reads through MiXCR, listing each CDR3 protein once. In the table there are around 1.5 million distinct CDR3 sequences, 42% of which are singletons. CDR3 length: 13 amino acids. Germline CDR1 is SEHNR and CDR2 is FQNEAQ (reference sequence). V was trimmed by 4 bases and J by 2 bases, leaving 7 bases between them. This clonotype was recorded a few times. Antigen specificity is unknown. The chain links TRBV7-9 to TRBJ2-3; no clear D. The material sequenced was blood. This sequence originates from a woman between 18 and 29 years old in good health. The CDR3 DNA reads TGTGCCAGCAGCTCGGTCCTCACAGATACGCAGTATTTT. As protein: CASSSVLTDTQYF.